The 19 T cell receptor beta chains given below trace back to one sample, sequenced in a study of blood T cell repertoires in COVID-19. Some clones are missing from TCRdb's copy, which holds only in-frame ones; the method was immunoSEQ multiplex PCR. The top ten clones hold roughly 10% of a sample with about 55,000 clones, less than 90% of them seen once. Sequencing input: peripheral blood. These receptors came from a human donor in a cohort sampled during active COVID-19.

The gene calls are TRBV4-2 and TRBJ2-1; 9 bases agree with TRBD2. The V gene's germline CDR1 is LGHNA and CDR2 YNFKEQ. V shed 0 bases and J 6 bases; nucleotides not matched to a gene: 6. CDR3 length: 16 residues. The CDR3 nucleotides are TGTGCCAGCAGCCAAGATCTAGCGGGACCTTTCAATGAGCAGTTCTTC. This codes for CASSQDLAGPFNEQFF.

The chain links TRBV28 to TRBJ1-4; D is unclear. CDR1 and CDR2 from the germline V gene are MDHEN and SYDVKM. The CDR3 consists of 13 residues. The ends were cut back, 3 bases at V and 7 bases at J, with 9 bases in the middle. The CDR3 nucleotides read TGTGCCAGCAGTTTCGGCGGTAGTGAAAAACTGTTTTTT. Translated, it gives CASSFGGSEKLFF.

V usage is TRBV6-5 and J usage is TRBJ1-2; a weak D match, TRBD1 (6 bases). V was trimmed by 6 bases and J by 0 bases, leaving 14 bases between them. Germline lookup yields CDR1 MNHEY and CDR2 SVGAGI. The CDR3 runs 15 residues. As DNA, the CDR3 is TGTGCCAGCAGACGGGGGGCTGATGCTAACTATGGCTACACCTTC. Residues: CASRRGADANYGYTF.

This chain connects TRBV11-3 to TRBJ2-7; 9 positions agree with TRBD2. This CDR3 has 15 residues. Trimming at V came to 3 bases and at J to 8 bases, leaving 11 bases not matched to a gene. Germline V CDR1 and CDR2: SGHNT, YENEEA. The CDR3 DNA sequence: TGTGCCAGCAGCTTGATAGCGGGGGCAGGCTCTCAGCAGTACTTC. Translating gives CASSLIAGAGSQQYF.

Only one count was recorded for this clone. This chain joins TRBV21-1 and TRBJ2-3; TRBD2, the table's D call, lacks a check against the DNA. TRBV21-1 is a documented pseudogene. This CDR3 is built from 14 residues. CDR3 DNA: TGTGCCAGCAGCAAAGGTTCTCGGAGAGATACGCAGTATTTT. This sequence encodes CASSKGSRRDTQYF.

This chain joins TRBV3-1 (or the pseudogene TRBV3-2) and TRBJ1-1, with TRBD1 matching over 9 bases. The CDR3 has 14 residues. CDR1 LGHDT and CDR2 YNNKEL come from the germline V gene (reference sequence). The V segment lost 4 bases and the J segment 4 bases; nucleotides outside the gene matches: 4. The CDR3 protein is CASSPTGGTTEAFF. The CDR3 DNA reads TGTGCCAGCAGCCCGACAGGGGGAACCACTGAAGCTTTCTTT.

This clone was detected once. This CDR3 reads CASSLRISSGSLNEQFF. The CDR3 DNA is TGTGCCAGCAGTTTAAGGATAAGTAGCGGGAGTCTCAATGAGCAGTTCTTC. The chain carries TRBV28 and TRBJ2-1; 9 bases match TRBD2. CDR3 length: 17 amino acids. V shed 2 bases, J shed 6 bases, and the junction held 11 bases outside the gene matches. CDR1 and CDR2 from the germline V gene are MDHEN and SYDVKM. Filled out from reference TRBV28 and TRBJ2-1, the complete variable domain reads DVKVTQSSRYLVKRTGEKVFLECVQDMDHENMFWYRQDPGLGLRLIYFSYDVKMKEKGDIPEGYSVSREKKERFSLILESASTNQTSMYLCASSLRISSGSLNEQFFGPGTRLTVL.

The chain carries TRBV7-9 and TRBJ1-4; maybe TRBD1 (6 bases). CDR3 length: 12 amino acids. Trimming stripped 4 bases from V and 7 bases from J, with 7 bases between. Looked up from germline, CDR1 is SEHNR and CDR2 is FQNEAQ (reference sequence). The CDR3 DNA reads TGTGCCAGCAGCTCACAGGGTGAAAAACTGTTTTTT. Protein sequence: CASSSQGEKLFF. The entire variable domain, with the rest obtained from reference TRBV7-9 and TRBJ1-4, is as follows: DTGVSQNPRHKITKRGQNVTFRCDPISEHNRLYWYRQTLGQGPEFLTYFQNEAQLEKSRLLSDRFSAERPKGSFSTLEIQRTEQGDSAMYLCASSSQGEKLFFGSGTQLSVL.

The chain employs TRBV5-4 and TRBJ2-1; D call uncertain. Between the trimmed V and J ends, which lost 0 bases and 0 bases, there was a span of 7 bases. From germline, CDR1 is SGHNT and CDR2 YYREEE (reference sequence). The CDR3 extends over 15 amino acids. CDR3 residues: CASSLGLSSYNEQFF. The CDR3 DNA follows: TGTGCCAGCAGCTTGGGACTGAGCTCCTACAATGAGCAGTTCTTC.

The gene calls are TRBV7-2 and TRBJ1-1; D possibly corresponds to TRBD1 (6 bases). V was shortened by 1 base and J by 0 bases, with 9 bases between the two germline ends. This CDR3 region has 15 residues. Germline V gene lookup returns CDR1 SGHTA and CDR2 FQGNSA. The CDR3 sequence is CASSLGTGMNTEAFF. The CDR3 DNA sequence: TGTGCCAGCAGCTTAGGCACAGGGATGAACACTGAAGCTTTCTTT.

In its sample, this clone was seen a few times. The chain carries TRBV7-9 and TRBJ1-4, with TRBD1 matching 7 bases. The germline V gene has CDR1 SEHNR and CDR2 FQNEAQ (reference sequence). Trimming cost V 7 bases and J 4 bases; bases outside gene matches: 9. The CDR3 loop spans 15 amino acids. The CDR3 loop reads CASTPQGQFNEKLFF. The CDR3, as DNA: TGTGCCAGCACCCCACAGGGACAGTTTAATGAAAAACTGTTTTTT.

The chain joins TRBV9 to TRBJ2-3, with 8 bases matching TRBD2. This CDR3 has 15 amino acids. Germline V gene data show CDR1 as SGDLS and CDR2 as YYNGEE. V shed 4 bases and J 3 bases; nucleotides not matched to a gene: 7. Written as DNA, the CDR3 is TGTGCCAGCAGCCCCTTGTCTAGCGGGACAGATACGCAGTATTTT. Its protein product is CASSPLSSGTDTQYF.

The CDR3 is CASSPTGTSQYNEQFF. The CDR3 coding sequence is TGTGCCAGCAGCCCAACCGGGACTAGCCAATACAATGAGCAGTTCTTC. The chain employs TRBV5-4 and TRBJ2-1; 9 bases align to TRBD2. V lost 4 bases to trimming and J lost 4 bases; unmatched junction nucleotides: 9. This CDR3 region has 16 residues. Per germline, CDR1 SGHNT and CDR2 YYREEE (reference sequence).

This chain links TRBV12-3 or TRBV12-4 with TRBJ2-1, with D perhaps TRBD2 (5 bases). CDR3 size: 13 residues. The germline V and J ends were trimmed by 4 bases and 2 bases, with 6 bases remaining between them. CDR3 sequence: CASSSGTYNEQFF. CDR3 in DNA: TGTGCCAGCAGTTCCGGGACCTACAATGAGCAGTTCTTC.

In the case of this clone: This specimen includes other DNA sequences encoding the same CDR3. The CDR3 is CASSRRSNQPQHF. As DNA, the CDR3 is TGCGCCAGCAGCCGGCGGAGCAATCAGCCCCAGCATTTT. This rearrangement joins TRBV4-1 to TRBJ1-5; D call uncertain. Trimming removed 4 bases from V and 1 base from J, with 5 bases in between. Germline CDR1 is MGHRA and CDR2 is YSYEKL. CDR3 length: 13 residues.

CDR3 amino acids: CASSLTRQGNQPQHF. The CDR3 nucleotides read TGTGCCAGCAGCTTGACGAGACAGGGCAATCAGCCCCAGCATTTT. The V call is TRBV5-8, the J call TRBJ1-5; D is perhaps TRBD1 (6 bases). The CDR3 consists of 15 residues. The germline CDR1 and CDR2 sequences are SGHTS and YDEGEE. Deletions cut 1 base from V and 2 bases from J, with 10 bases between.

CDR3 in amino acids: CASSVVGGREKLFF. CDR3 nucleotide sequence: TGTGCCAGCAGTGTGGTAGGGGGTCGTGAAAAACTGTTTTTT. The V call is TRBV5-4, the J call TRBJ1-4, with D possibly matching TRBD1 (6 bases). V was trimmed by 5 bases and J by 7 bases, leaving 15 bases between them. CDR1 is SGHNT and CDR2 is YYREEE in the germline V gene (reference sequence). The CDR3 totals 14 residues. Full variable domain (missing parts from reference TRBV5-4 and TRBJ1-4): ETGVTQSPTHLIKTRGQQVTLRCSSQSGHNTVSWYQQALGQGPQFIFQYYREEENGRGNFPPRFSGLQFPNYSSELNVNALELDDSALYLCASSVVGGREKLFFGSGTQLSVL.

V is TRBV5-6 and J is TRBJ2-2; D is possibly TRBD1 (6 bases). Germline V lookup: CDR1 SGHDT, CDR2 YYEEEE. CDR3 length: 16 residues. Trimming took off 3 bases at V and 1 base at J, with 13 bases between the two ends. The CDR3 nucleotides read TGTGCCAGCAGCTCTCTTACAGGGAGGAACACCGGGGAGCTGTTTTTT. Protein: CASSSLTGRNTGELFF.

This chain uses TRBV19 with TRBJ2-7, with 8 bases identical to TRBD1. The CDR3 sequence is 14 residues long. V lost 5 bases and J lost 7; bases outside the gene matches: 10. Germline V gene lookup returns CDR1 LNHDA and CDR2 SQIVND (reference sequence). Here the CDR3 reads CASSSSSGGGEQYF. The CDR3 nucleotides read TGTGCCAGTAGTTCCTCCTCAGGGGGCGGGGAGCAGTACTTC.